This TCR beta chain was sequenced in a study of tumor and adjacent non-tumor tissue in lung cancer. Study as a whole: The cohort had around eleven adenocarcinoma, a couple of squamous cell and 1 small cell patients. Study-level points and caveats: Patients with more diverse tumor TCRs had worse survival. TCR diversity was significantly greater in tumor than normal lung tissue. In normal lung, the top 100 clones were significantly more dominant than in tumor.

This sample's RNA came from whole unsorted tissue. This non-tumor lung sample came from over 3 cm beyond the tumor edge. A modified ARM-PCR protocol with three rounds of nested PCR amplified TCRbeta. TCRdb re-analysed the multiplex PCR reads in MiXCR, keeping a single row per CDR3 protein. This table holds tens of thousands of distinct CDR3 sequences, under 70% found once. About this clonotype: Its antigen is unidentified. A much larger clone lies one base from this, so it may be a read error.

In germline, CDR1 is SQVTM, CDR2 ANQGSEA. CDR3 length: 14 residues. Trimming took 1 base from V and 4 from J; bases not matched to a gene: 6. The sample was distant non-tumor lung tissue. This TCR came from a woman in her forties or fifties with non-small cell lung cancer. The chain joins TRBV29-1 to TRBJ2-7; 8 nucleotides line up with TRBD2. The CDR3 reads CSVEGLAGHYEQYF. The DNA of the CDR3 is TGCAGCGTTGAAGGGTTAGCGGGACATTACGAGCAGTACTTC.